This T cell receptor beta chain was recorded in a study of blood T cell repertoires in COVID-19. How the authors handled the data: Estimation of nucleated cell counts was performed using reference gene primer amplification. Data came from immunoSEQ multiplex PCR; TCRdb stores just in-frame clones and leaves some out. D and trimming were read from the DNA, whereas the V and J calls and clone size are those reported in that table. Of approximately 150,000 clones listed, 75% to 90% were seen once; the top ten hold about 5.1%. Germline CDR1 GTSNPN, CDR2 SVGIG (reference sequence). The CDR3 length is 13 residues. V lost 3 bases, J lost 4 bases, and 12 bases lay in between.

V is TRBV30 and J is TRBJ1-1; maybe TRBD1 (5 bases). The receptor was derived from a human donor in a cohort sampled during active COVID-19. Sequencing was done on a sample of peripheral blood. The CDR3 region has the DNA TGTGCCTGGAGGGAACAGGCCATCACTGAAGCTTTCTTT. Translation: CAWREQAITEAFF.